The 9 T cell receptor beta chains below all came from one sample that was sequenced in a study of T cell changes during pregnancy in multiple sclerosis. Some clones are missing from TCRdb's copy, which holds only in-frame ones; the method was immunoSEQ multiplex PCR. The sample contains tens of thousands of clones, around 96% of which appear only once. Here the sequenced sample was CD8+ T cells from peripheral blood mononuclear cells, taken after pregnancy. These receptor sequences come from a female donor with multiple sclerosis, enrolled in a pregnancy study.

The chain carries TRBV18 and TRBJ2-7; TRBD2 might be the D (7 bases). The V end was cut by 3 bases, the J end by 5 bases, with 23 bases between. Germline-derived CDR1 and CDR2 are KGHSH and LQKENI. The CDR3 is 17 residues long. The CDR3 coding sequence is TGTGCCAGCTCACCTGGGGGCGAGGGAGGGTCCCCCCACGAGCAGTACTTC. Translating gives CASSPGGEGGSPHEQYF.

J is TRBJ2-7 and V is TRBV29-1, with 7 bases aligning to TRBD1. V gave up 6 bases and J gave up 3 bases; unmatched junction bases: 11. In germline, CDR1 is SQVTM, CDR2 ANQGSEA. The CDR3 runs 14 residues. CDR3 coding DNA: TGCAGCGTAGAGCTCCGGGACAGACGCTACGAGCAGTACTTC. Its translation is CSVELRDRRYEQYF.

The chain combines TRBV5-6 with TRBJ2-7; 7 nucleotides line up with TRBD2. The CDR3 totals 13 residues. Germline lookup yields CDR1 SGHDT and CDR2 YYEEEE. The ends lost 2 bases at V and 4 bases at J; junction bases unmatched: 3. CDR3 coding DNA: TGTGCCAGCAGCTTACCTAGCGGTTACGAGCAGTACTTC. It encodes CASSLPSGYEQYF.

The chain recombines TRBV4-2 with TRBJ2-2; D possibly corresponds to TRBD2 (5 bases). Germline V gene lookup returns CDR1 LGHNA and CDR2 YNFKEQ. The CDR3 runs 15 residues. Trimming took off 3 bases at V and 3 bases at J, with 11 bases between the two ends. CDR3 sequence reads: CASSQEDLYTGELFF. The CDR3 DNA follows: TGTGCCAGCAGCCAGGAGGACTTATACACCGGGGAGCTGTTTTTT.

The chain links TRBV7-9 to TRBJ1-1; no clear D gene. Germline V gives CDR1 SEHNR, CDR2 FQNEAQ (reference sequence). Trimming stripped 10 bases from V and 4 bases from J, with 13 bases between. The length of the CDR3 is 12 residues. The CDR3 spells CATAWEVTEAFF. CDR3 in DNA: TGTGCCACCGCGTGGGAGGTCACTGAAGCTTTCTTT.

The J gene is TRBJ2-7, the V gene TRBV2; D remains ambiguous. Germline CDR1 reads SNHLY; CDR2 reads FYNNEI. This CDR3 is built from 13 residues. The V end lost 1 base, the J end lost 3 bases, and 7 bases lay between the germline ends. CDR3: CASSEVTYYEQYF. Here the CDR3 DNA reads TGTGCCAGCAGTGAAGTCACCTACTACGAGCAGTACTTC.

A few counts support this clone. The J gene is TRBJ2-1, the V gene TRBV19; 9 bases are a match to TRBD2. Germline loops: CDR1 LNHDA, CDR2 SQIVND (reference sequence). The CDR3 loop spans 14 amino acids. V shed 0 bases and J 9 bases; nucleotides not matched to a gene: 3. CDR3 in DNA: TGTGCCAGTAGTATAGAGGGACTAGCTGGTGAGCAGTTCTTC. It yields the protein CASSIEGLAGEQFF.

The chain is built from TRBV7-8 and TRBJ2-2; tentatively, D is TRBD1 (5 bases). CDR1 SGHVS and CDR2 FQNEAQ come from the germline V gene. The V end was cut by 5 bases, the J end by 3 bases, with 16 bases between. The CDR3 consists of 16 residues. The CDR3 loop reads CASSGDSRGYTGELFF. The CDR3 nucleotides are TGTGCCAGCAGCGGCGACAGTAGGGGATACACCGGGGAGCTGTTTTTT.

V usage is TRBV28 and J usage is TRBJ2-7; D is unresolved. Trimming removed 2 bases at V and 3 bases at J, with 8 bases between. Per the germline V gene, CDR1 is MDHEN and CDR2 is SYDVKM. The CDR3 totals 13 residues. CDR3 DNA sequence: TGTGCCAGCAGTTTAGCTTCCTACTACGAGCAGTACTTC. Amino acids: CASSLASYYEQYF. Drawing the rest from reference TRBV28 and TRBJ2-7, the complete variable domain is DVKVTQSSRYLVKRTGEKVFLECVQDMDHENMFWYRQDPGLGLRLIYFSYDVKMKEKGDIPEGYSVSREKKERFSLILESASTNQTSMYLCASSLASYYEQYFGPGTRLTVT.